These T cell receptor beta chains were read from a single sample in a study of cytomegalovirus exposure and HLA in healthy donors. Libraries were prepared by immunoSEQ multiplex PCR; TCRdb keeps only in-frame clonotypes and omits some of them. The sample lists more than 110,000 clones; roughly 80% were seen once. Material for sequencing was PBMCs. All receptors derive from a female donor in good health and CMV-seronegative. The CDR3 runs from the conserved cysteine through the conserved F or W. A D gene is named only where the DNA matches it firmly. Not every row has a clone size; where given, it reads once, few, many or a size class.

J,V,size,D,DNA,CDR3
TRBJ1-1,TRBV6-5,few,NA,TGTGCCAGCCGCTGGGGGCCGAACACTGAAGCTTTCTTT,CASRWGPNTEAFF
TRBJ2-5,TRBV7-8,NA,NA,TGTGCCAGCAGCTTAGCGCTGACTAGAGTAGAGACCCAGTACTTC,CASSLALTRVETQYF
TRBJ1-5,TRBV25-1,NA,NA,TGTGCCAGCAGTGAAGCGGCTGTCAACCAGCCCCAGCATTTT,CASSEAAVNQPQHF
TRBJ2-3,TRBV5-1,NA,TRBD2,TGCGCCAGCAGCCCCGCCGGGACTAGCGACCCAGATACGCAGTATTTT,CASSPAGTSDPDTQYF
TRBJ2-1,TRBV9,NA,TRBD2,TGTGCCAGCAGCGCCGGCGGGGGGGCGGGCAATGAGCAGTTCTTC,CASSAGGGAGNEQFF
TRBJ2-7,TRBV7-9,NA,TRBD2,TGTGCCAGCAGCTTCACTAGCGGCCCCTACGAGCAGTACTTC,CASSFTSGPYEQYF
TRBJ2-1,TRBV11-3,NA,NA,TGTGCCAGCAGCTCATACAGGAAGGATGAGCAGTTCTTC,CASSSYRKDEQFF
TRBJ1-2,TRBV6-5,few,TRBD1,TGTGCCAGCAGTTACTCGACAGGGGGCGGCTACACCTTC,CASSYSTGGGYTF
TRBJ1-2,TRBV11-2,NA,TRBD1,TGTGCCAGCAGCTTGACAGGGGAATATGGCTACACCTTC,CASSLTGEYGYTF
TRBJ1-1,TRBV6-5,few,NA,TGTGCCAGCAGCGACACGCGGGGGACTGAAGCTTTCTTT,CASSDTRGTEAFF
TRBJ2-5,TRBV9,NA,TRBD1,TGTGCCAGCAGCGGACAGGGACAAGAGACCCAGTACTTC,CASSGQGQETQYF
TRBJ2-7,TRBV5-1,NA,NA,TGCGCCAGCTCAACGGGGGGCAGGAGGTACGAGCAGTACTTC,CASSTGGRRYEQYF
TRBJ2-2,TRBV4-1,few,NA,TGCGCCAGCAGCCAGCGAAGGGCTCAGGGCGGGGAGCTGTTTTTT,CASSQRRAQGGELFF
TRBJ1-1,TRBV5-1,few,NA,TGCGCCAGCAGCTTAGGAGGGGACGGAGCTTTCTTT,CASSLGGDGAFF
TRBJ1-1,TRBV2,NA,NA,TGTGCCAGCACCGCCACGGTCCTCACTGAAGCTTTCTTT,CASTATVLTEAFF
TRBJ1-1,TRBV5-1,NA,NA,TGCGCCAGCAGTCGGGAGGGGGGGGTAGCGGTGAACACTGAAGCTTTCTTT,CASSREGGVAVNTEAFF
TRBJ2-2,TRBV25-1,NA,TRBD1,TGTGCCAGCAGGGCCGGGACAGCGAACACCGGGGAGCTGTTTTTT,CASRAGTANTGELFF
TRBJ1-1,TRBV5-1,NA,NA,TGCGCCAGCAGCTTGTCCATCCTGAACACTGAAGCTTTCTTT,CASSLSILNTEAFF